The 17 T cell receptor beta chains listed next were all sequenced from one sample in a study of control samples from healthy donors and cancer patients. Using immunoSEQ multiplex PCR, the repertoire was profiled, and TCRdb retains in-frame clones only, with some absent. The sample shows 100,000 to 150,000 clones, 92% of them seen only once. The sample consisted of blood. All receptors come from a man between 18 and 35 years old in good health.

This sequence joins TRBV6-6 and TRBJ1-5; D gene unclear. Trimming shortened V by 8 bases and J by 1 base, and 6 bases separated the two germline ends. Germline V gene lookup returns CDR1 MNHNY and CDR2 SVGAGI (reference sequence). This CDR3 is built from 12 residues. CDR3 coding DNA: TGTGCCAGCCGACAAAGCAATCAGCCCCAGCATTTT. Amino acids: CASRQSNQPQHF.

The chain combines TRBV2 with TRBJ1-2; 7 bases are shared with TRBD1. Germline CDR1 SNHLY, CDR2 FYNNEI. The V segment lost 7 bases and the J segment 8 bases; nucleotides outside the gene matches: 10. CDR3 length: 13 amino acids. In nucleotides, the CDR3 is TGTGCCAGCATTTCCGGGACAGAAAACGGCTACACCTTC. Translating it yields CASISGTENGYTF.

V and J are TRBV19 and TRBJ2-7; no definite D call. CDR3 size: 15 residues. V lost 4 bases and J 4 bases, leaving 17 bases between the germline ends. Germline V gene data show CDR1 as LNHDA and CDR2 as SQIVND (reference sequence). The CDR3 is CASSTGRGVVYEQYF. The CDR3 region has the DNA TGTGCCAGTAGTACGGGTCGAGGCGTCGTATACGAGCAGTACTTC.

Of note for this clone: Other nucleotide sequences from this sample produce the same CDR3. The V and J genes are TRBV7-9 and TRBJ2-1, with D possibly being TRBD2 (6 bases). CDR3 length: 13 amino acids. Germline-derived CDR1 and CDR2 are SEHNR and FQNEAQ (reference sequence). Trimming pared 0 bases from V and 6 bases from J, leaving 6 bases between. In DNA, the CDR3 is TGTGCCAGCAGCTTAGCGGGGGGCAATGAGCAGTTCTTC. This codes for CASSLAGGNEQFF.

As for this clone: The junction departs from the called germline gene at one end, perhaps through a read error. This chain connects TRBV5-4 to TRBJ2-1; TRBD2 might be the D (5 bases). This CDR3 has 14 amino acids. CDR1 SGHNT and CDR2 YYREEE come from the germline V gene (reference sequence). CDR3 loop: CASSLGAAASTVVF. In DNA form, the CDR3 reads TGTGCCAGCAGCTTGGGAGCGGCGGCGTCCACCGTGGTCTTC. The full variable domain, rest sourced from reference TRBV5-4 and TRBJ2-1, is ETGVTQSPTHLIKTRGQQVTLRCSSQSGHNTVSWYQQALGQGPQFIFQYYREEENGRGNFPPRFSGLQFPNYSSELNVNALELDDSALYLCASSLGAAASTVVFGPGTRLTVL.

The V and J genes are TRBV6-1 and TRBJ2-3; D unclear. Germline CDR1 is MNHNS and CDR2 is SASEGT. The CDR3 runs to 13 residues. Deletions cut 0 bases from V and 4 bases from J, with 5 bases between. The CDR3 region is CASSEAPADTQYF. The CDR3 DNA reads as TGTGCCAGCAGTGAAGCTCCCGCAGATACGCAGTATTTT.

V and J are TRBV7-2 and TRBJ1-2; no reliable D call. V lost 2 bases, J lost 4 bases, and 8 bases lay in between. Germline lookup yields CDR1 SGHTA and CDR2 FQGNSA. This CDR3 is built from 13 residues. Here the CDR3 DNA reads TGTGCCAGCAGCTTAAGCCGTTCCTATGGCTACACCTTC. Amino acids: CASSLSRSYGYTF.

V and J are TRBV9 and TRBJ1-6, with no clear D. The germline gives CDR1 SGDLS, CDR2 YYNGEE. V lost 3 bases and J 9 bases, leaving 10 bases between the germline ends. CDR3 length: 13 amino acids. CDR3 coding DNA: TGTGCCAGCAGCGCCGGTGGCGCTTCACCCCTCCACTTT. Its protein product is CASSAGGASPLHF.

The chain uses TRBV6-2 or TRBV6-3 and TRBJ1-1; perhaps TRBD1 as D (5 bases). V was shortened by 0 bases and J by 5 bases, with 13 bases between the two germline ends. This CDR3 comprises 15 residues. CDR1 MNHEY and CDR2 SVGEGT come from the germline V gene. CDR3: CASSYSGGRWTEAFF. CDR3 DNA sequence: TGTGCCAGCAGTTACTCGGGGGGAAGGTGGACTGAAGCTTTCTTT.

This sequence joins TRBV6-5 and TRBJ1-1; D may be TRBD1 (5 bases). The CDR3 is made up of 14 amino acids. Trimming took 4 bases from V and 3 from J, leaving 12 bases between them. Per the germline V gene, CDR1 is MNHEY and CDR2 is SVGAGI. CDR3: CASSSREADTEAFF. The CDR3 bases are TGTGCCAGCAGTTCCAGGGAGGCGGACACTGAAGCTTTCTTT.

This clone was seen only once. The junction does not match germline at one end; this may be a read error. This chain connects TRBV29-1 to TRBJ1-3; 10 nucleotides match TRBD1. The germline CDR1 and CDR2 sequences are SQVTM and ANQGSEA. The CDR3 length is 13 residues. The DNA of the CDR3 is TGCAGCGTGGAAGGACAGGGGGGGCACACCATATATTTT. It is translated as CSVEGQGGHTIYF. The full variable domain, its missing parts supplied by reference TRBV29-1 and TRBJ1-3, is SAVISQKPSRDICQRGTSLTIQCQVDSQVTMMFWYRQQPGQSLTLIATANQGSEATYESGFVIDKFPISRPNLTFSTLTVSNMSPEDSSIYLCSVEGQGGHTIYFGEGSWLTVV.

The V call is TRBV9, the J call TRBJ1-1; D is possibly TRBD1 (5 bases). V was cut by 0 bases and J by 3 bases, with 21 bases left in between. The CDR3 is 18 amino acids. CDR1 and CDR2 (germline): SGDLS, YYNGEE. The CDR3 DNA is TGTGCCAGCAGCGTAGGTTTCACCTCTTTCGGGGACGACACTGAAGCTTTCTTT. Protein: CASSVGFTSFGDDTEAFF.

The gene calls are TRBV6-4 and TRBJ1-2; 9 nucleotides agree with TRBD1. The trim removed 7 bases at V and 2 bases at J, leaving 5 bases unmatched. Germline V CDR1 and CDR2: MRHNA, SNTAGT. This CDR3 spans 14 amino acids. DNA of the CDR3: TGTGCCAGCACGGGACAGGGATCCAACTATGGCTACACCTTC. Protein product: CASTGQGSNYGYTF.

About this clone itself: Other DNA sequences in this sample translate to the same CDR3. The chain couples TRBV12-3 or TRBV12-4 to TRBJ1-2; D is unclear. Trimming shortened V by 3 bases and J by 5 bases, and 7 bases separated the two germline ends. This CDR3 has 12 amino acids. Written as DNA, the CDR3 is TGTGCCAGCAGTTTGACGGATTATGGCTACACCTTC. It encodes CASSLTDYGYTF.

DNA for the CDR3: TGTGCCAGTAGTATTAAGGTGACGGTCTTGAGTGGCTACACCTTC. Translated, it gives CASSIKVTVLSGYTF. The gene calls are TRBV19 and TRBJ1-2; no clear D gene. The V gene's germline CDR1 is LNHDA and CDR2 SQIVND (reference sequence). The CDR3 is made up of 15 amino acids. V lost 3 bases to trimming and J lost 7 bases, with 18 bases between them.

The genes are TRBV6-5 and TRBJ2-3; TRBD1 might be the D (6 bases). There are 14 residues in the CDR3. V was clipped by 0 bases and J by 4 bases, with 8 bases between them. CDR1 is MNHEY, CDR2 SVGAGI, per germline. DNA for the CDR3: TGTGCCAGCAGTTACTCAAGGGGGTCAGATACGCAGTATTTT. It translates to CASSYSRGSDTQYF.

The gene calls are TRBV6-4 and TRBJ1-2; D is perhaps TRBD1 (5 bases). Looked up from germline, CDR1 is MRHNA and CDR2 is SNTAGT. V lost 3 bases to trimming and J lost 6 bases, with 20 bases between them. The CDR3 runs 16 residues. The CDR3 region is CASSERPGTDQNGYTF. In nucleotides, the CDR3 is TGTGCCAGCAGTGAACGCCCAGGGACGGACCAAAATGGCTACACCTTC.